One and the same sample provided the 3 T cell receptor beta chains below, sequenced in a study of blood T cell repertoires in COVID-19. Profiling relied on immunoSEQ multiplex PCR, and the TCRdb table lists in-frame clones only, not all of them. The sample lists about 300,000 clones, 70% to 90% seen once, with about 4.6% in the top ten. Sequenced: PBMCs or T cells enriched from blood (not recorded which). These receptors all come from a man younger than 45 who had recovered from COVID-19.

The chain recombines TRBV5-1 with TRBJ1-1; possible D gene TRBD1, 6 bases. The CDR3 covers 12 residues. Trimming removed 0 bases at V and 7 bases at J, with 7 bases between. The germline V gene has CDR1 SGHRS and CDR2 YFSETQ. The CDR3 loop is CASSLVQGEAFF. The CDR3 nucleotides read TGCGCCAGCAGCTTGGTACAGGGTGAAGCTTTCTTT.

The chain recombines TRBV4-1 with TRBJ1-2; D is possibly TRBD1 (6 bases). From germline, CDR1 is MGHRA and CDR2 YSYEKL. Trimming removed 3 bases from V and 1 base from J, with 12 bases in between. The CDR3 totals 15 residues. CDR3 in amino acids: CASSQPGHFNYGYTF. CDR3 in DNA: TGCGCCAGCAGCCAGCCGGGACATTTTAACTATGGCTACACCTTC.

The gene calls are TRBV11-3 and TRBJ2-3; D may be TRBD1 (5 bases). This CDR3 has 14 residues. V shed 1 base and J shed 6 bases, with 11 bases lying between them. Germline-derived CDR1 and CDR2 are SGHNT and YENEEA. CDR3 loop: CASSLGGSFDTQYF. The CDR3 bases are TGTGCCAGCAGCTTAGGGGGCAGCTTTGATACGCAGTATTTT.